This T cell receptor (beta chain) was retrieved from a study of T cells in Graves' hyperthyroidism and ophthalmopathy (dated by TCRdb to about 2019). About the study as a whole: Peripheral blood samples were taken at the time of initial diagnosis, prior to any treatment. TCR V-J signatures able to tell the groups apart were searched for in a discovery cohort of approximately 95 patients, of whom over 40 had Graves' ophthalmopathy and about 60 had stable Graves' hyperthyroidism. Whether ophthalmopathy could be predicted prospectively was tested in an independent validation cohort made up of about 20 hyperthyroidism patients plus 17 patients who later progressed to ophthalmopathy. For training and testing, the 100 or so patients in the discovery cohort were randomly divided in a 7:3 ratio. The study also compared thyroid tissue and blood T-cell repertoires from 6 or 7 Graves' hyperthyroidism patients. After sampling, hyperthyroidism patients received methimazole starting at 30 mg daily, and ophthalmopathy patients received high-dose intravenous methylprednisolone. The paper describes TCR Vbeta CDR3 sequencing of fewer than 150 peripheral blood samples, made up of approximately 40 ophthalmopathy patients, 70 to 75 hyperthyroidism patients and about 17 progressor patients.

This clonotype was observed many times. The target of this receptor is not known. Base qualities are not recorded, but no much larger clone differs from it by a single base. Trimmed from V: 6 bases; trimmed from J: 10 bases; junction bases lacking a gene match: 5. Measured from the cysteine to the phenylalanine, the CDR3 is 12 residues long. Just CDR3 DNA is preserved here, 36 bases in frame from base 1. From a lookup of the germline V gene, CDR1 and CDR2 are MDHEN and SYDVKM. The TCR beta CDR3 regions were amplified from RNA transcripts. For the first round of RT-PCR on the TCR CDR3, the HTBI primer set was used together with the Qiagen OneStep RT-PCR kit. Libraries were constructed in a second round of multiplex PCR, after which size selection and purification were carried out. Libraries were sequenced paired-end with 100 bp reads on an Illumina HiSeq2000. The paper's processing steps were these. SOAPnuke was used to process the raw data, removing reads that contained adapters or uncalled bases, had a mean Phred below 15, or lacked an exact match to the constant primer or identifier. COPE v1.2.5 was used to merge the high-quality paired reads, and each unique nucleotide sequence was defined as a clonotype. MiTCR v1.1 was used to align the clonotypes against IMGT TRBV, TRBD and TRBJ reference segments. Analysis was restricted to V-J combinations with a frequency above 0.0001, which covered roughly 99% of repertoires. A TCS score was defined as the ratio of F50 (clonal expansion) to E x V (chaos), with BLOSUM62-based TCRdist applied between CDR3 peptides within each V-J. Welch's t-statistics and random forest reduced around 520 V-J features to 13, which were used in a naive Bayes classifier (R e1071). TCRdb cleaned the public reads at Q25 with fastp, built clones with MiXCR and kept in-frame beta chains. Every distinct CDR3 protein forms one entry, paired with its most common genes and DNA. In this record, the V and J calls reflect TCRdb's handling and not the investigators' own analysis. This sample has 350,000 or so distinct CDR3 sequences in its table, and 15% to 20% of those were observed once. The ten largest clones represent around 50% of the sample.

The research as a whole found: Sample size was not statistically predetermined, and investigators were not blinded to group allocation. Most expanded thyroid clonotypes (frequency above 0.001) were also detected in blood, a finding suggesting that blood repertoires may reflect thyroid immune responses. In validation, the model predicted progression to ophthalmopathy a median of roughly 6.2 months before onset, with roughly 71% sensitivity and roughly 72% specificity. Ophthalmopathy was separated from stable hyperthyroidism by a 13 V-J signature model, with approximately 86% sensitivity and just over 81% specificity obtained in cross-validation and 80%/75% obtained in testing.

Stable Graves' hyperthyroidism was defined as the absence of progression to ophthalmopathy over 18 months of follow-up. Hyperthyroidism patients were aged 18 to 65 years and newly diagnosed, with disease duration of less than 2 months. Exclusion was applied to patients with uncontrolled infections, other autoimmune diseases, pregnancy or lactation. Diagnoses relied on clinical symptoms, serum thyroxine and TRAb, thyroid ultrasound and orbital computed tomography. PBMCs were separated from 10 ml of fresh peripheral blood using Ficoll-Paque density gradient centrifugation. Total RNA was extracted with Trizol reagent, and quality was checked on an Agilent 2100 Bioanalyzer.

The rearranged chain carries TRBV28 and TRBJ2-1; 8 junctional bases match TRBD1. Sequencing was done on a sample of blood. The receptor was derived from a woman aged 45-60 years with Graves' hyperthyroidism. The bases are TGTGCCAGCAGCGACAGGGGACACGAGCAGTTCTTC. Its protein product is CASSDRGHEQFF.